A single sample is the source of the 5 T cell receptor beta chains below, sequenced in a study of blood T cell repertoires in COVID-19. Generated by immunoSEQ multiplex PCR, the TCRdb table keeps only in-frame clones and is missing some. Found here are some 64,000 clones, 72% of them singletons; the top ten hold 4% to 5.5%. Sequences were obtained from peripheral blood. These receptors all stem from a woman aged 70 to 79 with COVID-19, enrolled during active disease.

This clone showed up just once. The V gene is TRBV7-2, the J gene TRBJ2-5, with 10 bases fitting TRBD1. V trimming: 3 bases; J trimming: 4 bases; junction bases outside the gene matches: 2. This CDR3 has 14 amino acids. Looked up from germline, CDR1 is SGHTA and CDR2 is FQGNSA. The CDR3 sequence: CASSLTGGPETQYF. CDR3 DNA: TGTGCCAGCAGCTTGACAGGGGGCCCAGAGACCCAGTACTTC.

CDR3 loop: CASSGDPGDTIYF. The CDR3 DNA follows: TGTGCCAGCAGCGGCGACCCGGGAGACACCATATATTTT. This rearrangement joins TRBV9 to TRBJ1-3; D unresolved. V was shortened by 3 bases and J by 8 bases, with 12 bases between the two germline ends. The CDR3 contains 13 residues. Looked up from germline, CDR1 is SGDLS and CDR2 is YYNGEE.

V gene TRBV5-5 combines with J gene TRBJ2-2, with 11 bases fitting TRBD2. CDR1 and CDR2 (germline): SGHKS, YYEKEE (reference sequence). Trimming took 4 bases from V and 6 from J; bases not matched to a gene: 5. The CDR3 is 15 residues long. CDR3 region: CASSPYSGRAGELFF. The CDR3 DNA reads TGTGCCAGCAGCCCCTATAGCGGGAGGGCCGGGGAGCTGTTTTTT.

This chain links TRBV13 with TRBJ1-5, with TRBD1 matching 10 bases. This CDR3 is 13 amino acids long. Trimming at V came to 5 bases and at J to 8 bases, leaving 3 bases not matched to a gene. Germline lookup yields CDR1 PRHDT and CDR2 FYEKMQ (reference sequence). In DNA, the CDR3 is TGTGCCAGCAGCGGGGACAGGGGTAAGCCCCAGCATTTT. Its translation: CASSGDRGKPQHF.

The chain combines TRBV4-3 with TRBJ2-7; the match to TRBD1 covers 9 bases. The J segment lost 4 bases and the V segment lost 4 bases, leaving 2 bases of the junction unmatched. Germline V lookup: CDR1 LGHNA, CDR2 YSLEER. The CDR3 is 13 amino acids. CDR3 sequence: CASSRGQGYEQYF. The CDR3 DNA follows: TGCGCCAGCAGCCGGGGACAGGGTTACGAGCAGTACTTC.